These T cell receptor beta chains were read from a single sample in a study of shared clonotypes between healthy human individuals. Repertoires were generated with immunoSEQ multiplex PCR, while TCRdb's copy carries only in-frame clones and drops some. The repertoire holds roughly 450,000 clones, with around 74% as singletons. Sequencing input: PBMCs. These receptors all stem from a woman aged 40 to 50 in good health. Some clones in this sample may be carry-over from other donors' samples. CDR3s include the opening cysteine and the closing phenylalanine or tryptophan. D genes are given only for firm matches. Some rows mark clone size as missing; the rest say once, few, many or name a class of expanded clone.

D gene	clone size	V gene	CDR3 length	J gene	CDR3 protein	CDR3 DNA
-	-	TRBV5-1	16	TRBJ2-5	CASSLAVGTGQETQYF	TGCGCCAGCAGCTTGGCCGTTGGGACGGGACAAGAGACCCAGTACTTC
TRBD1	-	TRBV10-2	16	TRBJ2-1	CASSEPDRGGMNEQFF	TGCGCCAGCAGTGAACCGGACAGGGGGGGTATGAATGAGCAGTTCTTC
TRBD2	-	TRBV5-6	15	TRBJ2-1	CASSSTPSGIGEQFF	TGTGCCAGCAGCTCAACCCCCAGCGGGATAGGTGAGCAGTTCTTC
-	-	TRBV11-2	14	TRBJ2-7	CASSLGGTGTEQYF	TGTGCCAGCAGCTTAGGAGGGACTGGGACCGAGCAGTACTTC
-	-	TRBV27	13	TRBJ2-1	CASSFGAYNEQFF	TGTGCCAGCAGTTTCGGAGCCTACAATGAGCAGTTCTTC
-	-	TRBV28	12	TRBJ1-6	CASGPINSPLHF	TGTGCCAGCGGCCCTATTAATTCACCCCTCCACTTT
-	-	TRBV27	15	TRBJ2-1	CASGRAPSSYNEQFF	TGTGCCAGTGGTAGGGCACCGAGCTCCTACAATGAGCAGTTCTTC
-	-	TRBV18	13	TRBJ1-1	CASSPLGGGEAFF	TGTGCCAGCTCTCCCCTCGGGGGCGGTGAAGCTTTCTTT
-	once	TRBV5-4	15	TRBJ2-1	CASSLQGIFYNEQFF	TGTGCCAGCAGCTTGCAGGGTATTTTCTACAATGAGCAGTTCTTC
TRBD2	-	TRBV11-3	16	TRBJ2-3	CASSDGTSGDTDTQYF	TGTGCCAGCAGCGACGGGACTAGCGGAGACACAGATACGCAGTATTTT
-	few	TRBV16	14	TRBJ1-1	CASSQRTGYTEAFF	TGTGCCAGCAGCCAAAGAACCGGATACACTGAAGCTTTCTTT
-	-	TRBV18	14	TRBJ2-7	CASSPTTGTYEQYF	TGTGCCAGCTCACCCACAACTGGTACCTACGAGCAGTACTTC
-	few	TRBV11-2	17	TRBJ1-6	CASSLGVGQTNNSPLHF	TGTGCCAGCAGCTTAGGCGTAGGACAGACAAATAATTCACCCCTCCACTTT
-	-	TRBV6-5	15	TRBJ2-6	CASSPSVSGANVLTF	TGTGCCAGCAGCCCTAGCGTTTCTGGGGCCAACGTCCTGACTTTC
-	-	TRBV10-3	12	TRBJ2-7	CAISGGSYEQYF	TGTGCCATCAGTGGCGGGTCCTACGAGCAGTACTTC
-	-	TRBV7-2	13	TRBJ2-1	CASSLTRGDEQFF	TGTGCCAGCAGCTTGACTAGGGGCGATGAGCAGTTCTTC
-	medium-sized	TRBV11-1	13	TRBJ2-7	CASSLGGVSEQYF	TGTGCCAGCAGCTTAGGAGGGGTTAGCGAGCAGTACTTC
TRBD2	-	TRBV19	17	TRBJ2-5	CASSTRTSGRAVETQYF	TGTGCCAGTAGTACTCGGACTAGCGGGAGGGCCGTGGAGACCCAGTACTTC